This passage covers 13 T cell receptor beta chains from one sample sequenced in a study of shared T cell receptors in the human thymus. The table came from immunoSEQ multiplex PCR; TCRdb's copy has only in-frame clones and leaves some out. The data hold roughly 710,000 clones, with 70% to 90% observed a single time. These data were likewise used in another study, on human thymus T cells.

Sample: thymocytes. These receptors came from a girl under three years old with a congenital heart defect.

J is TRBJ1-1 and V is TRBV5-1, with no clear D. The germline V and J ends were trimmed by 0 bases and 2 bases, with 11 bases remaining between them. CDR3 length: 15 residues. Germline CDR1 reads SGHRS; CDR2 reads YFSETQ. The CDR3 region is CASSLELLSNTEAFF. In DNA, the CDR3 is TGCGCCAGCAGCTTGGAGCTCCTATCAAACACTGAAGCTTTCTTT.

The genes are TRBV14 and TRBJ2-1, with a tentative D call TRBD2 (5 bases). The CDR3 has 16 amino acids. Between the trimmed V and J ends, which lost 0 bases and 2 bases, there was a span of 11 bases. The V gene's germline CDR1 is SGHDN and CDR2 FVKESK. The CDR3 region has the DNA TGTGCCAGCAGCCAAGATGCGAGGGCAACCTACAATGAGCAGTTCTTC. Translation gives CASSQDARATYNEQFF.

V is TRBV7-6 and J is TRBJ1-1; maybe TRBD1 (6 bases). V lost 5 bases to trimming and J lost 0 bases, with 25 bases between them. The CDR3 consists of 19 residues. The germline gives CDR1 SGHVS, CDR2 FNYEAQ. The CDR3 sequence: CASSRIRDTGRGMNTEAFF. The CDR3 nucleotides read TGTGCCAGCAGCCGGATAAGGGACACTGGAAGGGGCATGAACACTGAAGCTTTCTTT.

Details on this clone: The identical CDR3 is also encoded by other nucleotide sequences in the sample. This chain uses TRBV7-9 with TRBJ1-1, with 7 bases matching TRBD1. The V gene's germline CDR1 is SEHNR and CDR2 FQNEAQ (reference sequence). V was clipped by 6 bases and J by 3 bases; unmatched bases: 1. CDR3 size: 12 residues. CDR3 coding DNA: TGTGCCAGCAGACAGGGGTACACTGAAGCTTTCTTT. Its protein is CASRQGYTEAFF.

The chain recombines TRBV4-1 with TRBJ1-1; possibly TRBD1 for D (5 bases). V dropped 0 bases and J dropped 3 bases, with 14 bases sitting between them. Looked up from germline, CDR1 is MGHRA and CDR2 is YSYEKL. The CDR3 has 16 amino acids. CDR3 sequence reads: CASSQDFPLGDTEAFF. CDR3 coding DNA: TGCGCCAGCAGCCAAGATTTTCCCCTAGGGGACACTGAAGCTTTCTTT.

This clone has just a few counts. This chain joins TRBV25-1 and TRBJ2-3; 7 bases match TRBD2. The length of the CDR3 is 15 residues. V lost 5 bases, J lost 0 bases, and 5 bases stayed unmatched. CDR1 and CDR2 (germline): MGHDK, SYGVNS. DNA of the CDR3: TGTGCCAGCAGTAGGGACTACTCCAGCACAGATACGCAGTATTTT. As protein: CASSRDYSSTDTQYF.

The chain has TRBV28 and TRBJ1-1, with TRBD1 identical over 10 bases. This CDR3 comprises 16 residues. V was clipped by 1 base and J by 3 bases; unmatched bases: 5. Germline V lookup: CDR1 MDHEN, CDR2 SYDVKM. DNA for the CDR3: TGTGCCAGCAGTTTATTGACAGGGGGCGTCTACACTGAAGCTTTCTTT. Its translation is CASSLLTGGVYTEAFF.

The rearrangement uses TRBV25-1 and TRBJ1-1; 9 nucleotides line up with TRBD1. Losses at the gene ends were 5 bases for V and 1 base for J; bases not matched to a gene: 5. Germline loops: CDR1 MGHDK, CDR2 SYGVNS. The CDR3 is 15 amino acids. Written as DNA, the CDR3 is TGTGCCAGCAGTCCCGTGGGACAGGGGAACACTGAAGCTTTCTTT. The encoded protein is CASSPVGQGNTEAFF.

The chain recombines TRBV7-2 with TRBJ2-1; 7 bases match TRBD1. This CDR3 is 16 amino acids long. The J segment lost 10 bases and the V segment lost 5 bases, leaving 17 bases of the junction unmatched. Germline V lookup: CDR1 SGHTA, CDR2 FQGNSA. DNA for the CDR3: TGTGCCAGCAGCCCGGACAGGACGACTCGATGGGGGGAGCAGTTCTTC. Translation: CASSPDRTTRWGEQFF. The complete variable domain, with remaining parts taken from reference TRBV7-2 and TRBJ2-1, reads GAGVSQSPSNKVTEKGKDVELRCDPISGHTALYWYRQSLGQGLEFLIYFQGNSAPDKSGLPSDRFSAERTGGSVSTLTIQRTQQEDSAVYLCASSPDRTTRWGEQFFGPGTRLTVL.

The gene calls are TRBV28 and TRBJ2-7; a possible D gene is TRBD2 (5 bases). There are 15 residues in the CDR3. The V end was cut by 5 bases, the J end by 3 bases, with 17 bases between. The germline V gene has CDR1 MDHEN and CDR2 SYDVKM. The CDR3 nucleotides are TGTGCCAGCAGTCTATCTACTAGTCTCTACTACGAGCAGTACTTC. Its protein is CASSLSTSLYYEQYF.

V gene TRBV15 combines with J gene TRBJ1-5; D might be TRBD1 (6 bases). Looked up from germline, CDR1 is LNHNV and CDR2 is YYDKDF (reference sequence). Deletions cut 1 base from V and 6 bases from J, with 31 bases between. The CDR3 loop spans 21 amino acids. CDR3 sequence reads: CATSRAVSWGPHLLVVQPQHF. The CDR3 nucleotides read TGTGCCACCAGCAGAGCCGTGTCCTGGGGGCCCCATCTGTTAGTGGTTCAGCCCCAGCATTTT.

The chain combines TRBV14 with TRBJ1-6, with D perhaps matching TRBD1 (5 bases). CDR3 length: 16 residues. Germline lookup yields CDR1 SGHDN and CDR2 FVKESK. V was shortened by 1 base and J by 2 bases, with 9 bases between the two germline ends. The CDR3 sequence: CASSQVSRAYNSPLHF. Here the CDR3 DNA reads TGTGCCAGCAGCCAAGTGTCCAGGGCCTATAATTCACCCCTCCACTTT.

The V and J genes are TRBV6-1 and TRBJ2-3; 13 bases fit TRBD2. Germline loops: CDR1 MNHNS, CDR2 SASEGT. With V trimmed by 3 bases and J by 2 bases, 5 bases remained unmatched. The CDR3 extends over 17 amino acids. The CDR3 DNA sequence: TGTGCCAGCAGTGAGTGGACTAGCGGGAGATACACAGATACGCAGTATTTT. Translated: CASSEWTSGRYTDTQYF.